The clone carrying this T cell receptor (beta chain) has just one count. The PCR contained 60 Vbeta and 13 Jbeta primers. The data were produced by immunoSEQ multiplex PCR, yet TCRdb's version contains in-frame clones alone and is incomplete. The table records approximately 100,000 clones, approximately 80% of them present only once. This sample is drawn from a study of cytomegalovirus exposure and HLA in healthy donors. Per germline, CDR1 SGHVS and CDR2 FNYEAQ. The V end lost 2 bases, the J end lost 5 bases, and 15 bases lay between the germline ends. This CDR3 region has 15 residues. Sequenced: PBMCs. The chain has TRBV7-6 and TRBJ2-5; perhaps TRBD1 as D (5 bases). This sequence was found in a female donor in good health and CMV-seropositive. The CDR3 coding sequence is TGTGCCAGCAGCTTAAGTAGGACATCCGGGGAGACCCAGTACTTC. Its translation: CASSLSRTSGETQYF.